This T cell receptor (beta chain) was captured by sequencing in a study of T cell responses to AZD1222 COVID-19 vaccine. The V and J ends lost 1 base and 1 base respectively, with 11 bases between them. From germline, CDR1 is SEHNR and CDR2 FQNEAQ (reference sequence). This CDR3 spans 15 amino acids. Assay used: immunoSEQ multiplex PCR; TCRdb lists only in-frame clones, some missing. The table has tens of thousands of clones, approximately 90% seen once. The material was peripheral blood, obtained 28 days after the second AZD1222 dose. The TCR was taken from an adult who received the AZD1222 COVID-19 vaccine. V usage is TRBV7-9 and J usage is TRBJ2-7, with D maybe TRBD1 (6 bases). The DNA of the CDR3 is TGTGCCAGCAGCTTAGGGGCAGGGGCGTCCTACGAGCAGTACGTC. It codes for CASSLGAGASYEQYV.